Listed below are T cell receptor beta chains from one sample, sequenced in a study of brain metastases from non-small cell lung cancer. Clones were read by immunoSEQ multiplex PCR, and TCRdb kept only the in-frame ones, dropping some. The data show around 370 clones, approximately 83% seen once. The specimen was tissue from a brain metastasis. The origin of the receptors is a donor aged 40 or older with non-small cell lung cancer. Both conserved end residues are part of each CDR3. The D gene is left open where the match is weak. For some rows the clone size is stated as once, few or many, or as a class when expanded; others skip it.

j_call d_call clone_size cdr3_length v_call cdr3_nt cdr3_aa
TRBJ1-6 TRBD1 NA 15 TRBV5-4 TGTGCCAGCAGCGGGAAACAGGGGGCTGGCTCACCCCTCCACTTT CASSGKQGAGSPLHF
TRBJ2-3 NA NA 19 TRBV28 TGTGCCAGCACTCTTGGGTCGGGAGATGGGTATTTCGGCACAGATACGCAGTATTTT CASTLGSGDGYFGTDTQYF
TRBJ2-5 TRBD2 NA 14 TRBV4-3 TGCGCCAGCAGCCTCCGCGGGGGGAATCTGAATCTGTACTTC CASSLRGGNLNLYF
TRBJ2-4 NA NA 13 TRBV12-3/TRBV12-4 TGTGCCAGCAGTTTGTCCGGCCCTGGCATTCAGTACTTC CASSLSGPGIQYF
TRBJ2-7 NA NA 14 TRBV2 TGTGCCAGCGATCGGGGCCTCGCATCTTACGAGCAGTACTTC CASDRGLASYEQYF
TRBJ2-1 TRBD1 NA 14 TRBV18 TGTGCCAGCTCAAGACAGGGCTATTTCGATGAGCAGTTCTTC CASSRQGYFDEQFF
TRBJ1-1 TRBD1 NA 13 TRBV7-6 TGTGCCAGCAGCTTTGCAGGGGGCACTGAAGCTTTCTTT CASSFAGGTEAFF
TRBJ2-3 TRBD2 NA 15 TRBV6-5 TGTGCCAGCAGACGGCGGGGGAGTGAGACAGATACGCAGTATTTT CASRRRGSETDTQYF
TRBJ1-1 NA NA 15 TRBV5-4 TGTGCCAGCAGCTTGTCGGGGCCTGGGAACACTGAAGCTTTCTTT CASSLSGPGNTEAFF
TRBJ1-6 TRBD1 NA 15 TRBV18 TGTGCCAGCTCAGCCGGGACAGGGGGTAATTCACCCCTCCACTTT CASSAGTGGNSPLHF
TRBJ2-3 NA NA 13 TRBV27 TGTGCCAGCTCGAACCCCCCCTCAGATACGCAGTATTTT CASSNPPSDTQYF
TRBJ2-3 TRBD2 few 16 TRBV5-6 TGTGCCAGCACCAATAGCGGGAGGGGAAGCACAGATACGCAGTATTTT CASTNSGRGSTDTQYF
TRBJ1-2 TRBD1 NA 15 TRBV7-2 TGTGCCAGCAGCTCGGGACAGGGGAAAAGCTATGGCTACACCTTC CASSSGQGKSYGYTF
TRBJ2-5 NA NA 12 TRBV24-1 TGTGCCACCAGTGATTATCGGGAGACCCAGTACTTC CATSDYRETQYF
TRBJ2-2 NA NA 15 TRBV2 TGTGCCAACAGTGATGGGGGGATCGCTCCCGGGGAGCTGTTTTTT CANSDGGIAPGELFF
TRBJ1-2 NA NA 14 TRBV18 TGTGCCAGCTCACGCGACGGGGGTGACTATGGCTACACCTTC CASSRDGGDYGYTF
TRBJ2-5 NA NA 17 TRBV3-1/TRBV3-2 TGTGCCAGCAGCTCAATAGCTCTGCCAGGGATCGGGGAGACCCAGTACTTC CASSSIALPGIGETQYF
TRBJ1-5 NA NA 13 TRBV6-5 TGTGCCAGCAGTTACTTGCAGGGGCAGCCCCAGCATTTT CASSYLQGQPQHF
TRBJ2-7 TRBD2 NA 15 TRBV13 TGTGCCAGCAGCTTAGGCCCTAGCGGGGCCTACGAGCAGTACTTC CASSLGPSGAYEQYF
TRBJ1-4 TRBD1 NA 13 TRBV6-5 TGTGCCAGCAGTACTCAGGGGGATAAAAGATTGTTTTTT CASSTQGDKRLFF
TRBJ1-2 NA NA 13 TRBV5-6 TGTGCCAGCAGCTTGGGTCAAGATTTTGGCTACACCTTC CASSLGQDFGYTF
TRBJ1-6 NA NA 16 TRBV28 TGTGCCAGCAGTTTAACCGGCAGGGCGTCCCATTCACCCCTCCACTTT CASSLTGRASHSPLHF
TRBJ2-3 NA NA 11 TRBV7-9 TGTGCCAGCAGCTTGACAGATACGCAGTATTTT CASSLTDTQYF
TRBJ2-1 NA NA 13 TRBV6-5 TGTGCCAGCGGCCTTGAGGAGCCTGGTGAGCAGTTCTTC CASGLEEPGEQFF
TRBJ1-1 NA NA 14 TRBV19 TGTGCCAGTAGTCCCGCCCGGGCGGGCGGGGAAGCTTTCTTT CASSPARAGGEAFF
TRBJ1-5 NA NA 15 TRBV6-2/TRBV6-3 TGTGCCAGCAGTTACAGGAGGGAGAGCAATCAGCCCCAGCATTTT CASSYRRESNQPQHF
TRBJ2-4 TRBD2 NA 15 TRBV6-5 TGTGCCAGCGGGACTAGCGGGAGTATCTTCGACATTCAGTACTTC CASGTSGSIFDIQYF
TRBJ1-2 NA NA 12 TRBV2 TGTGCCAGCAGTGACAGCCCAGAGGGCTACACCTTC CASSDSPEGYTF
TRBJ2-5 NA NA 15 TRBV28 TGTGCCAGCAGTTTCCCCCGGCGGGACAAAGAGACCCAGTACTTC CASSFPRRDKETQYF
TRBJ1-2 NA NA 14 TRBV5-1 TGCGCCAGCAGCGAGGACAGTAAGGACTATGGCTACATCTTC CASSEDSKDYGYIF
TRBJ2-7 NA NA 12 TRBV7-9 TGTGCCAGCAGTTACCGAGGCTACGAGCAGTACTTC CASSYRGYEQYF
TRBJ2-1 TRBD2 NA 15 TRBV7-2 TGTGCCAGCAGCCTGACTAGCGGGACCCACAATGAGCAGTTCTTC CASSLTSGTHNEQFF
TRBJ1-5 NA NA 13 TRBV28 TGTGCCAGCACCCGTAGTAGGAATCAGCTCCAGCATTTT CASTRSRNQLQHF
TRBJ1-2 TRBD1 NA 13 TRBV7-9 TGTGCCAGCAGCTCTGACAGGGGATATGACTACACCTTC CASSSDRGYDYTF
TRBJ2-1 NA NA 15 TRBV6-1 TGTGCCAGCAGTGAAGAAATACGGGGGAACAATGAGCAGTTCTTC CASSEEIRGNNEQFF
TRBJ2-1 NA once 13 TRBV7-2 TGTGCCAGCAGCTTAATTCGTTCGCCTGCGCAGTTCTTC CASSLIRSPAQFF
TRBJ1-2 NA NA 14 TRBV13 TGTGCCAGCAGCTTAGTTTCCAGCCTATATGGCTACACCTTC CASSLVSSLYGYTF
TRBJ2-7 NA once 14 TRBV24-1 TGTGCCACCAGTGAGGGTGAGGGGTCCTACGAGCAGTACTTC CATSEGEGSYEQYF
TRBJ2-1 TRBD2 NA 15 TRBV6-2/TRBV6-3 TGTGCCAGCAGTCGAACTAGCGGGGGGTACAATGAGCAGTTCTTC CASSRTSGGYNEQFF
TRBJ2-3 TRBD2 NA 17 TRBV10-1 TGCGCCAGCAGTGGGCCAGGACTGGCGGGAGGGCCGGATACGCAGTATTTT CASSGPGLAGGPDTQYF